This T cell receptor (beta chain) was documented in a study of blood T cells in healthy people across ages. This clonotype was detected only a few times. A second PCR, run for about 6 to 11 cycles, used a sample-barcoded 5' primer plus a J-beta primer mix. A template-switch adaptor that had 12 random nucleotides put a tag on each cDNA molecule. Sequencing of every sample gave 3 million or more CDR3-containing paired-end reads. One entry per CDR3 protein, called by TCRdb with MiXCR from the 5' RACE reads. Of 1.5 million to 1.9 million distinct CDR3 sequences in the sample, 42% were seen once. The CDR3 is 17 amino acids. Trimming pared 2 bases from V and 4 bases from J, leaving 20 bases between.

The clonotype was recovered from a young woman in good health. Sequencing used blood. This chain connects TRBV12-3 or TRBV12-4 to TRBJ2-5, with a tentative D call TRBD1 (5 bases). CDR3 loop: CASSLFRAGSSGETQYF. CDR3 coding DNA: TGTGCCAGCAGTTTATTCAGGGCCGGTAGTAGTGGAGAGACCCAGTACTTC.